Detailed here is one T cell receptor beta chain. The target antigen is unknown. This entry is derived from a study of OX40 agonist ivuxolimab in advanced cancers. Study context: Three dose-escalation patients had partial responses: one with hepatocellular carcinoma and two with cutaneous melanoma. Notes on the study in general: Antigen specificity was not determined for the expanded peripheral T cells.

Sequencing used immunoSEQ multiplex PCR; TCRdb keeps in-frame clones, though not all of them. This table has 70,000 or so clones, roughly 88% appearing once. This CDR3 is built from 14 residues. The V gene lost 0 bases and the J gene lost 0 bases, with 6 bases spanning the gap. Looked up from germline, CDR1 is SGHDT and CDR2 is YYEEEE. The receptor was isolated from an adult with an advanced solid tumor such as melanoma, head and neck, liver or kidney cancer. The rearrangement joins TRBV5-6 to TRBJ1-1; the D is unclear. Sequencing used CD4+ or CD8+ T cells sorted from blood, obtained in a trial of the OX40 agonist ivuxolimab. CDR3 nucleotides: TGTGCCAGCAGCTTGGAGCCCCTGAACACTGAAGCTTTCTTT. Translation: CASSLEPLNTEAFF.